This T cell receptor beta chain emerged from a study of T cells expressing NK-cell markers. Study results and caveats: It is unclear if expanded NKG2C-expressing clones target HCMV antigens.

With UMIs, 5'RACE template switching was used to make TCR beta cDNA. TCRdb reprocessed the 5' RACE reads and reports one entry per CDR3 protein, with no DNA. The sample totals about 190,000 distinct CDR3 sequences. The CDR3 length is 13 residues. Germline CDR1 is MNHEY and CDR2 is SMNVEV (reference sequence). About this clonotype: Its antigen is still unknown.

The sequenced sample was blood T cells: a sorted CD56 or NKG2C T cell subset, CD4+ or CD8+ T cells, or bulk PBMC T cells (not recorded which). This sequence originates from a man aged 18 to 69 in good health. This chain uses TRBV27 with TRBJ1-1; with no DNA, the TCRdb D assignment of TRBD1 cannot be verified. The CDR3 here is CASSLTGSTEAFF.